What follows describes a single T cell receptor (beta chain). CDR1 and CDR2 from the germline V gene are MDHEN and SYDVKM. This CDR3 is built from 16 residues. Trimming took off 4 bases at V and 5 bases at J, with 18 bases between the two ends. The entry originates in a study of cytomegalovirus exposure and HLA in healthy donors. PCR employed 60 Vbeta and 13 Jbeta primers. Assay used: immunoSEQ multiplex PCR; TCRdb lists only in-frame clones, some missing. The table lists roughly 200,000 clones, approximately 82% of them singletons. This chain links TRBV28 with TRBJ1-5, with D perhaps matching TRBD1 (6 bases). Sequences were obtained from PBMCs. The source of this sequence is a woman between 35 and 50 years old in good health and CMV-seronegative. The CDR3 DNA reads TGTGCCAGCAGTTCTAGGGGGGGGGTTGGGGATCAGCCCCAGCATTTT. Its protein is CASSSRGGVGDQPQHF.